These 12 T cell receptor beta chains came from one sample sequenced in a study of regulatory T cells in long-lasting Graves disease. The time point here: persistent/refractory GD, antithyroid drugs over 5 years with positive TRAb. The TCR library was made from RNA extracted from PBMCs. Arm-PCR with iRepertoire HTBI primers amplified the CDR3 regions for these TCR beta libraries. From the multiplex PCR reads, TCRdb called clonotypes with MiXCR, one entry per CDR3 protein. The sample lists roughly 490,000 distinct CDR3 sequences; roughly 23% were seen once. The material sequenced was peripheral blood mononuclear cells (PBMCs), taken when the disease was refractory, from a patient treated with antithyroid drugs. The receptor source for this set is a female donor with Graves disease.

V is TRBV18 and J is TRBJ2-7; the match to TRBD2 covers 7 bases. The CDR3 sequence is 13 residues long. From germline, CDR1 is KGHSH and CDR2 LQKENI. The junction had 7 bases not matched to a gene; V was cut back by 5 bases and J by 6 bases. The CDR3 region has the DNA TGTGCCAGCTCATCTATTTCGGGGGGCGAGCAGTACTTC. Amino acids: CASSSISGGEQYF.

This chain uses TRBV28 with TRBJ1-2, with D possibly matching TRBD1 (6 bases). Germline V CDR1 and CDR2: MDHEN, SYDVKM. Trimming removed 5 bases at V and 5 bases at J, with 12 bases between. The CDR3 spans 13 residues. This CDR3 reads CASSAVQGYGYTF. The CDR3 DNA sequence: TGTGCCAGCAGTGCGGTACAGGGTTATGGCTACACCTTC.

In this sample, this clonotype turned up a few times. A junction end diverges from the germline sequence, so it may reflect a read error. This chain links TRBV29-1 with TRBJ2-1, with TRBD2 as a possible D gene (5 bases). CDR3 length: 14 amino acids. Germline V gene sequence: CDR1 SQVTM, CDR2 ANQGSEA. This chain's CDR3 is CSVAPDSSYNEQFF. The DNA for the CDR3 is TGTAGCGTTGCGCCAGATTCATCCTACAATGAGCAGTTCTTC.

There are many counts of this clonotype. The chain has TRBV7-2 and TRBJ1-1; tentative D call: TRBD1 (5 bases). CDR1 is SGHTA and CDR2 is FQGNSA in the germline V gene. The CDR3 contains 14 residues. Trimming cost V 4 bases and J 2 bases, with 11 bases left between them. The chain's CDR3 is CASSWGVSNTEAFF. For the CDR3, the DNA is TGTGCCAGCAGCTGGGGGGTCAGCAACACTGAAGCTTTCTTT.

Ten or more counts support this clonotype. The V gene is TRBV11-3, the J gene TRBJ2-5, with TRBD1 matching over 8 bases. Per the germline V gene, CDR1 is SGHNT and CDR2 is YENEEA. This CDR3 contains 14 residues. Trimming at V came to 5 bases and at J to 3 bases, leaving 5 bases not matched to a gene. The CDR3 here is CASSPETGEETQYF. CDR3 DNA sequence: TGTGCCAGCAGCCCTGAGACAGGGGAAGAGACCCAGTACTTC.

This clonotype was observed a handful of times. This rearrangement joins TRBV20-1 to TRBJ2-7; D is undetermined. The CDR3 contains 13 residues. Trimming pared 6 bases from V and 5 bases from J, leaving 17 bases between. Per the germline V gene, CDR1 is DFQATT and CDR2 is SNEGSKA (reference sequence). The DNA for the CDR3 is TGCAGTGCCTTCAGGAGCCACGTCGACGAGCAGTACTTC. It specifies CSAFRSHVDEQYF.

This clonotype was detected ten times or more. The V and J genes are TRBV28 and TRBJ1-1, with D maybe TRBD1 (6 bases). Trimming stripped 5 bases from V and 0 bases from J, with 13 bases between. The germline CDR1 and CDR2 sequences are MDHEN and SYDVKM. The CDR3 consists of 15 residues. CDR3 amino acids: CASSRGGTLNTEAFF. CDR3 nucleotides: TGTGCCAGCAGTCGGGGGGGGACATTGAACACTGAAGCTTTCTTT.

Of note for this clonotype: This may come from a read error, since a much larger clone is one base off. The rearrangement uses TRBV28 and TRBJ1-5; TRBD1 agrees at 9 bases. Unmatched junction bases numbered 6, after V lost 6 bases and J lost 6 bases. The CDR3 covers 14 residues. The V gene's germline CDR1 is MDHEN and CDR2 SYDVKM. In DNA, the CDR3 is TGTGCCAGCAGATCCGGGACAGGGTGTCAGCCCCAGCATTTT. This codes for CASRSGTGCQPQHF.

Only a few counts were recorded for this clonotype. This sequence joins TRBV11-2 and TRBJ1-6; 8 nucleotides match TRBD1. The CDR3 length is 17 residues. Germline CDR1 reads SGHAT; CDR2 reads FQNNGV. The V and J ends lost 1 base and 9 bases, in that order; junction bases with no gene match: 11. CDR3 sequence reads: CASSLAPGQGMVSPLHF. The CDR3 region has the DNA TGTGCCAGCAGCTTAGCCCCCGGACAGGGAATGGTTTCACCCCTCCACTTT.

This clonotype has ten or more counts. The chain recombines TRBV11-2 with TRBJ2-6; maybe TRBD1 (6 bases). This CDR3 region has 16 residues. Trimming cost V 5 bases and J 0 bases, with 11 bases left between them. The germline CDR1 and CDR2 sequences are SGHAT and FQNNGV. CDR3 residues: CASSPGHISGANVLTF. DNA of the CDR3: TGTGCCAGCAGCCCGGGACATATCTCTGGGGCCAACGTCCTGACTTTC. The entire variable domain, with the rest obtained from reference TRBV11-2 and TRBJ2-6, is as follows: EAGVAQSPRYKIIEKRQSVAFWCNPISGHATLYWYQQILGQGPKLLIQFQNNGVVDDSQLPKDRFSAERLKGVDSTLKIQPAKLEDSAVYLCASSPGHISGANVLTFGAGSRLTVL.

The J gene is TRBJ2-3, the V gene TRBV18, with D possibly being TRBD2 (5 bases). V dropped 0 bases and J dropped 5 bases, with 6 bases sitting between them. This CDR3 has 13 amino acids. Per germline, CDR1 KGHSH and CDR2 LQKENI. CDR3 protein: CASSPPLVDTQYF. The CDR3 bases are TGTGCCAGCTCACCACCACTAGTAGATACGCAGTATTTT.

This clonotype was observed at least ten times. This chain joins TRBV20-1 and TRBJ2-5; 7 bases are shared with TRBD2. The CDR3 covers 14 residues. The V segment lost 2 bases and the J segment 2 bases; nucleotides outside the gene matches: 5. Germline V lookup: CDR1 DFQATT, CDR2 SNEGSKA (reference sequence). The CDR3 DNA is TGCAGTGCTAGATATAAAGCGGGGCAAGAGACCCAGTACTTC. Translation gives CSARYKAGQETQYF.